The 12 T cell receptor beta chains listed next were all sequenced from one sample in a study of T cell responses to AZD1222 COVID-19 vaccine. The protocol was immunoSEQ multiplex PCR, while the TCRdb copy is restricted to in-frame clones and leaves out a portion. The repertoire holds 120,000 or so clones, with 88% as singletons. This material consisted of peripheral blood, taken on day 0 of AZD1222 vaccination. The receptor source for this set is an adult in good health.

The chain employs TRBV27 and TRBJ1-5, with a possible D match to TRBD1 (5 bases). V was pared by 3 bases and J by 5 bases, with 11 bases between. The CDR3 runs 14 residues. Germline V lookup: CDR1 MNHEY, CDR2 SMNVEV (reference sequence). For the CDR3, the DNA is TGTGCCAGCAGTTTGAGAAGGGGTCATCAGCCCCAGCATTTT. Its translation: CASSLRRGHQPQHF.

V gene TRBV14 combines with J gene TRBJ1-1; tentative D call: TRBD1 (6 bases). Germline CDR1 SGHDN, CDR2 FVKESK. Trimming took 3 bases from V and 5 from J, leaving 13 bases between them. This CDR3 has 14 residues. DNA of the CDR3: TGTGCCAGCAGCCATAATTTACAGGGTACTGAAGCTTTCTTT. Protein product: CASSHNLQGTEAFF.

The rearrangement uses TRBV24-1 and TRBJ2-1, with 15 nucleotides matching TRBD2. With 6 bases clipped from V and 5 bases from J, the junction kept 4 bases outside the gene matches. Germline-derived CDR1 and CDR2 are KGHDR and SFDVKD. The CDR3 runs to 16 residues. In DNA, the CDR3 is TGTGCCACCAGTAGGACTAGCGGGGGGGCCAACAATGAGCAGTTCTTC. Translating it yields CATSRTSGGANNEQFF.

This chain uses TRBV18 with TRBJ1-6; D ambiguous. The V end was cut by 0 bases, the J end by 7 bases, with 10 bases between. Germline-derived CDR1 and CDR2 are KGHSH and LQKENI. The CDR3 loop spans 15 amino acids. The CDR3 here is CASSPPVGGNSPLHF. In DNA, the CDR3 is TGTGCCAGCTCACCACCGGTAGGCGGAAATTCACCCCTCCACTTT.

This chain joins TRBV29-1 and TRBJ2-1, with TRBD1 matching over 7 bases. This CDR3 contains 16 residues. The ends lost 1 base at V and 5 bases at J; junction bases unmatched: 11. The germline V gene encodes CDR1 SQVTM and CDR2 ANQGSEA. In DNA, the CDR3 is TGCAGCGTTGAAGTAAGACAGGGTCTTCGGAACAATGAGCAGTTCTTC. Protein product: CSVEVRQGLRNNEQFF.

The V and J genes are TRBV28 and TRBJ1-6; no reliable D call. V was cut by 5 bases and J by 9 bases, with 8 bases left in between. The germline V gene has CDR1 MDHEN and CDR2 SYDVKM. This CDR3 comprises 12 residues. For the CDR3, the DNA is TGTGCCAGCAGTCAGGTTTCTTCACCCCTCCACTTT. Protein: CASSQVSSPLHF. Looking up the rest from reference TRBV28 and TRBJ1-6 gives the full variable domain: DVKVTQSSRYLVKRTGEKVFLECVQDMDHENMFWYRQDPGLGLRLIYFSYDVKMKEKGDIPEGYSVSREKKERFSLILESASTNQTSMYLCASSQVSSPLHFGNGTRLTVT.

This clone was seen a single time. The chain employs TRBV29-1 and TRBJ2-5; D may be TRBD1 (5 bases). This CDR3 comprises 12 residues. The germline V gene encodes CDR1 SQVTM and CDR2 ANQGSEA. The ends were cut back, 4 bases at V and 5 bases at J, with 11 bases in the middle. The DNA for the CDR3 is TGCAGCGTTGTTCAGGGTGAGGAGACCCAGTACTTC. This gives the protein CSVVQGEETQYF.

Turning to this clone: Additional DNA sequences in this sample encode the identical CDR3. The chain employs TRBV6-5 and TRBJ1-1; D unclear. V gave up 2 bases and J gave up 1 base, with 5 bases separating them. Per germline, CDR1 MNHEY and CDR2 SVGAGI. The CDR3 totals 13 residues. CDR3 amino acids: CASSYGQNTEAFF. The DNA of the CDR3 is TGTGCCAGCAGTTACGGCCAGAACACTGAAGCTTTCTTT.

The chain has TRBV5-4 and TRBJ2-1, with 10 bases identical to TRBD2. Trimming removed 4 bases from V and 2 bases from J; junction bases left unmatched: 6. Germline-derived CDR1 and CDR2 are SGHNT and YYREEE (reference sequence). The CDR3 runs to 16 residues. The CDR3 sequence is CASSPDSGGTYNEQFF. The DNA for the CDR3 is TGTGCCAGCAGCCCGGATAGCGGGGGGACCTACAATGAGCAGTTCTTC.

The chain is built from TRBV7-2 and TRBJ1-5; no definite D call. CDR3 length: 13 amino acids. The V end was cut by 4 bases, the J end by 6 bases, with 10 bases between. Looked up from germline, CDR1 is SGHTA and CDR2 is FQGNSA. CDR3 sequence reads: CASSSHPGQPQHF. The CDR3 DNA reads as TGTGCCAGCAGCTCCCACCCCGGTCAGCCCCAGCATTTT.

J is TRBJ2-7 and V is TRBV7-9; TRBD1 aligns across 11 bases. CDR1 and CDR2 from the germline V gene are SEHNR and FQNEAQ (reference sequence). This CDR3 has 14 amino acids. Losses at the gene ends were 4 bases for V and 3 bases for J; bases not matched to a gene: 2. This chain's CDR3 is CASSSGTGGYEQYF. CDR3 nucleotides: TGTGCCAGCAGCTCCGGGACAGGGGGCTACGAGCAGTACTTC.

The chain links TRBV20-1 to TRBJ2-5, with TRBD2 matching over 12 bases. CDR3 length: 14 amino acids. Germline values: CDR1 DFQATT, CDR2 SNEGSKA (reference sequence). Trimming cost V 3 bases and J 5 bases; bases outside gene matches: 4. The DNA of the CDR3 is TGCAGTGCTAGTCTAGCGGGAGGGAAGGAGACCCAGTACTTC. Translation: CSASLAGGKETQYF.